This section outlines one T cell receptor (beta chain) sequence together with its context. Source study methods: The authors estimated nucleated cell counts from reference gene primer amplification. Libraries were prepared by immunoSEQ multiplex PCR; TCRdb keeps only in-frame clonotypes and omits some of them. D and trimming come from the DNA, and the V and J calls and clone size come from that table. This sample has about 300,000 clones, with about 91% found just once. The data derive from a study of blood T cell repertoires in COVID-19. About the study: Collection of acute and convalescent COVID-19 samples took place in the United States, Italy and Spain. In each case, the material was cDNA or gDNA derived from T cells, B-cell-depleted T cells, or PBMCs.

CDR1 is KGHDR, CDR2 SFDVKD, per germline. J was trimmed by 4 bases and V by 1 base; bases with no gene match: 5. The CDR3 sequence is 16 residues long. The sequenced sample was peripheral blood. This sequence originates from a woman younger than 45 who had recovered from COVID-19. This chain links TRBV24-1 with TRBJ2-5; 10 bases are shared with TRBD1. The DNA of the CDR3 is TGTGCCACCAGTGATTTTGGGGGACAGGGGAGAGAGACCCAGTACTTC. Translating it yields CATSDFGGQGRETQYF.